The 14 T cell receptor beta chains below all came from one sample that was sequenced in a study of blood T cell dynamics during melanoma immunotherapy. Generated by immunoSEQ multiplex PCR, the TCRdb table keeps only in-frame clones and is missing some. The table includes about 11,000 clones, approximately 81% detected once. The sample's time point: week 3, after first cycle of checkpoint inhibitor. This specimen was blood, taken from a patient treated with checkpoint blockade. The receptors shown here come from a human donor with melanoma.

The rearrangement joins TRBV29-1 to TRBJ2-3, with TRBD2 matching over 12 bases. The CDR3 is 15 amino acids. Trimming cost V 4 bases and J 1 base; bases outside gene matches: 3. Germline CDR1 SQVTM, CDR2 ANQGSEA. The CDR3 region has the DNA TGCAGCGTTGGGACTAGCGGGGCCCGCACAGATACGCAGTATTTT. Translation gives CSVGTSGARTDTQYF.

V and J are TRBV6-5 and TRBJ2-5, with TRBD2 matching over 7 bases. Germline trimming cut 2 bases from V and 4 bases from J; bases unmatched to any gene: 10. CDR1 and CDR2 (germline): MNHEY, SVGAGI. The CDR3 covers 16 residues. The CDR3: CASSYSPPGGRETQYF. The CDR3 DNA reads TGTGCCAGCAGTTACAGTCCCCCCGGGGGGAGAGAGACCCAGTACTTC.

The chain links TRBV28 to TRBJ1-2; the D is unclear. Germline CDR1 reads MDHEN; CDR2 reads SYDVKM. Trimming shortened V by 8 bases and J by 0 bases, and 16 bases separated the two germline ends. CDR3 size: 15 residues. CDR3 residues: CASLSPPAANYGYTF. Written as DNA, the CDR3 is TGTGCCAGCCTCTCGCCCCCGGCAGCTAACTATGGCTACACCTTC.

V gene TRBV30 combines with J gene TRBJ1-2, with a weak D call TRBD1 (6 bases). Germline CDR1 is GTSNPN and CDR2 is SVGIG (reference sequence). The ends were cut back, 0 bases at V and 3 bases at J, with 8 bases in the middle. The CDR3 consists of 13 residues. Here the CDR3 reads CAWSVQGYYGYTF. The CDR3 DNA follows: TGTGCCTGGAGTGTACAGGGCTACTATGGCTACACCTTC.

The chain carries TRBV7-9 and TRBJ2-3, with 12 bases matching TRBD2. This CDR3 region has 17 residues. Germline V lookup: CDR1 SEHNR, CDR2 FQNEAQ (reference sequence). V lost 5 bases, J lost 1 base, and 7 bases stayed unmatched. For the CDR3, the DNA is TGTGCCAGCAGCCAAACTAGCGGGGGGTCCCGCACAGATACGCAGTATTTT. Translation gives CASSQTSGGSRTDTQYF.

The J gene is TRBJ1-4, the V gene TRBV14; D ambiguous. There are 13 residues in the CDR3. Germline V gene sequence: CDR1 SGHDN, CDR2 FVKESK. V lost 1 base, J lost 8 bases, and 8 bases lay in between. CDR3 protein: CASSQAWGEKLFF. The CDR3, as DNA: TGTGCCAGCAGCCAAGCGTGGGGAGAAAAACTGTTTTTT.

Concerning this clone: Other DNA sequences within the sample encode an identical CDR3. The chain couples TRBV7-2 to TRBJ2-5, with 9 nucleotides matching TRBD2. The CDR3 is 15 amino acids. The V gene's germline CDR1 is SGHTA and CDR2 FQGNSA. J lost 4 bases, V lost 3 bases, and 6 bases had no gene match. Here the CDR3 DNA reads TGTGCCAGCAGCTTTACGCGGGGGGGTGGAGAGACCCAGTACTTC. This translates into CASSFTRGGGETQYF.

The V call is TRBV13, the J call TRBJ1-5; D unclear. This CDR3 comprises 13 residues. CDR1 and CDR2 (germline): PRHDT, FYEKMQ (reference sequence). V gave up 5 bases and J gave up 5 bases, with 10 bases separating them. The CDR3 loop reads CASSLRGDQPQHF. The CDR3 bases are TGTGCCAGCAGCCTCCGGGGTGATCAGCCCCAGCATTTT.

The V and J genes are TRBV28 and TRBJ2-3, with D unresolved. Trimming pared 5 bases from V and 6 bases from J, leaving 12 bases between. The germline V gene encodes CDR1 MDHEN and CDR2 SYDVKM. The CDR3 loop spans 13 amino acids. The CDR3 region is CASSPPAEDTQYF. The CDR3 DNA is TGTGCCAGCAGTCCGCCCGCAGAGGATACGCAGTATTTT.

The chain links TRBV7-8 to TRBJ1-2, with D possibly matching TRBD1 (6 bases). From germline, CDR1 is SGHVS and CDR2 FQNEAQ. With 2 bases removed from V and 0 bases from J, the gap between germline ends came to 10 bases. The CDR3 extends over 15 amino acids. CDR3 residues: CASSLSGAANYGYTF. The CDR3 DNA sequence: TGTGCCAGCAGCTTATCGGGGGCGGCTAACTATGGCTACACCTTC.

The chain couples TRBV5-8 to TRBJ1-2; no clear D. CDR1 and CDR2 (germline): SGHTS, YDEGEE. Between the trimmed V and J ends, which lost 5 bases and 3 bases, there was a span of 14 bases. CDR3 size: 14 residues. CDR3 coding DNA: TGTGCCAGCAGATTGAAAGGGCACGACTATGGCTACACCTTC. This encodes CASRLKGHDYGYTF.

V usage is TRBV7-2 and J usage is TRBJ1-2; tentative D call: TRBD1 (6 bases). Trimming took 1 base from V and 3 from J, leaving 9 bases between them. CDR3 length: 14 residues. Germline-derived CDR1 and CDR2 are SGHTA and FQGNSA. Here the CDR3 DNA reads TGTGCCAGCAGCTTAGTTGCAGGGGACTATGGCTACACCTTC. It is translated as CASSLVAGDYGYTF. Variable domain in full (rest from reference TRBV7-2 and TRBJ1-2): GAGVSQSPSNKVTEKGKDVELRCDPISGHTALYWYRQSLGQGLEFLIYFQGNSAPDKSGLPSDRFSAERTGGSVSTLTIQRTQQEDSAVYLCASSLVAGDYGYTFGSGTRLTVV.

CDR3 residues: CASSLSGGSTDTQYF. The CDR3 DNA reads as TGTGCCAGCAGCCTTAGCGGGGGAAGCACAGATACGCAGTATTTT. The chain carries TRBV6-4 and TRBJ2-3; 9 nucleotides align to TRBD2. The CDR3 loop spans 15 amino acids. Germline assignment: CDR1 MRHNA and CDR2 SNTAGT. The trim removed 6 bases at V and 0 bases at J, leaving 4 bases unmatched.

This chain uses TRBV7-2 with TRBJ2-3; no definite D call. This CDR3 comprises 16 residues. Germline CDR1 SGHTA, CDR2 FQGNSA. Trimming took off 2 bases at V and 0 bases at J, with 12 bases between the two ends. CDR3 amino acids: CASSLTGAPSTDTQYF. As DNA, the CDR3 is TGTGCCAGCAGCTTAACCGGCGCACCTAGCACAGATACGCAGTATTTT.